These T cell receptor beta chains were read from a single sample in a study of blood T cell repertoires in COVID-19. The protocol was immunoSEQ multiplex PCR, while the TCRdb copy is restricted to in-frame clones and leaves out a portion. The sample has just over 350,000 clones, about 88% seen once; the top ten hold 3%. Specimen: PBMCs or T cells enriched from blood (not recorded which). Every receptor here comes from a woman aged 25 to 45 who had recovered from COVID-19. Each CDR3 is given with its conserved first and last residue. A D gene is named only where the DNA matches it firmly. Size is stated for part of the rows, as once, few or many counts, or as a class when the clone is expanded.

>TRBJ1-2|few|TRBV4-2|TRBD1
CASSQDPGQVVLGYTF
TGTGCCAGCAGCCAAGATCCGGGACAGGTGGTTTTGGGCTACACCTTC
>TRBJ1-5|.|TRBV27|TRBD1
CASSLTGGNQPQHF
TGTGCCAGCAGTTTGACAGGGGGCAATCAGCCCCAGCATTTT
>TRBJ2-3|.|TRBV5-1|TRBD2
CASSSLTSGLADTQYF
TGCGCCAGCAGCTCCCTGACTAGCGGCCTCGCGGATACGCAGTATTTT
>TRBJ2-5|.|TRBV5-4|TRBD1
CASSPRDREDLQYF
TGTGCCAGCAGCCCCCGGGACAGGGAAGACCTCCAGTACTTC
>TRBJ1-1|.|TRBV5-1|.
CASSVVRGWRTEAFF
TGCGCCAGCAGCGTGGTCAGGGGTTGGCGCACTGAAGCTTTCTTT
>TRBJ2-3|.|TRBV27|TRBD1
CASSLYPSGTGTTDTQYF
TGTGCCAGCAGTCTATACCCTTCCGGGACAGGGACCACAGATACGCAGTATTTT
>TRBJ1-5|.|TRBV2|.
CASSVFFSNQPQHF
TGTGCCAGCAGTGTCTTTTTTTCCAATCAGCCCCAGCATTTT
>TRBJ2-7|once|TRBV2|TRBD1
CASIGQDYEQYF
TGTGCCAGCATCGGACAGGACTACGAGCAGTACTTC
>TRBJ2-1|.|TRBV28|TRBD2
CASSPLLAGRYNEQFF
TGTGCCAGCAGTCCCCTCCTAGCGGGGCGCTACAATGAGCAGTTCTTC
>TRBJ2-1|.|TRBV19|TRBD2
CASSIEGLAVNNEQFF
TGTGCCAGTAGTATAGAAGGGCTAGCGGTAAACAATGAGCAGTTCTTC
>TRBJ2-1|.|TRBV5-1|.
CASSLEDWGNNEQFF
TGCGCCAGCAGCTTGGAGGACTGGGGAAACAATGAGCAGTTCTTC
>TRBJ2-1|.|TRBV3-1/TRBV3-2|TRBD2
CASSHLAGEGEQFF
TGTGCCAGCAGCCACCTAGCGGGAGAGGGTGAGCAGTTCTTC
>TRBJ2-3|.|TRBV7-9|TRBD2
CASGTSKRTDTQYF
TGTGCCAGCGGGACTAGCAAGCGCACAGATACGCAGTATTTT
>TRBJ1-5|few|TRBV12-3/TRBV12-4|.
CASSLGRNQPQHF
TGTGCCAGCAGTTTAGGCCGGAATCAGCCCCAGCATTTT
>TRBJ1-1|.|TRBV28|.
CASSDQGGVTEAFF
TGTGCCAGCAGCGACCAGGGTGGCGTCACTGAAGCTTTCTTT
>TRBJ1-4|.|TRBV4-2|.
CASSQDGGHPSGEKLFF
TGTGCCAGCAGCCAAGATGGGGGACACCCATCGGGTGAAAAACTGTTTTTT
>TRBJ2-1|.|TRBV29-1|.
CSVEDRTDEQFF
TGCAGCGTTGAAGACCGGACAGATGAGCAGTTCTTC
>TRBJ2-3|.|TRBV27|.
CASSLGGSTDTQYF
TGTGCCAGCAGTTTAGGTGGCAGCACAGATACGCAGTATTTT
>TRBJ2-5|.|TRBV27|.
CASTRTKGNWREETQYF
TGTGCCAGCACTCGTACCAAGGGGAACTGGAGGGAAGAGACCCAGTACTTC
>TRBJ2-1|.|TRBV15|TRBD2
CVVRGLAANEQFF
TGTGTCGTCCGGGGACTAGCGGCTAATGAGCAGTTCTTC
>TRBJ2-7|.|TRBV10-3|.
CAINSGGLPYEQYF
TGTGCCATCAACTCGGGGGGCTTGCCCTACGAGCAGTACTTC
>TRBJ1-4|.|TRBV21-1|.
CARCRGSTNEKLFF
TGTGCCAGATGTAGGGGGTCAACTAATGAAAAACTGTTTTTT